This TCR beta chain was retrieved from a study of blood T cells in healthy people across ages. In its sample, this clonotype was seen a few times. The junction does not match germline at one end; this may be a read error. The CDR3 extends over 17 amino acids. Per germline, CDR1 SGHVS and CDR2 FQNEAQ. Combining a sample-barcoded 5' primer with a J-beta primer mix, a second PCR ran for 7 to 11 cycles. TCRdb ran MiXCR on the 5' RACE reads and lists one entry per CDR3 protein. Seen here are around 1,000,000 distinct CDR3 sequences, under 30% observed once, and the top ten hold less than 0.75%. The same data also contributed to another study, on T cells of mothers and their children. According to that study: The study found slightly higher but non-significant overlap in related versus unrelated mother-child pairs.

Material for sequencing was blood. The sequence was collected from a girl aged 2-9 years in good health. J is TRBJ2-5 and V is TRBV7-8, with 7 bases matching TRBD1. The CDR3 coding sequence is TGTGCCAGCAGCTTCTGGAAAGGGGGCGAGGGGTCGGAGACCCAGTGCTTC. Encoded protein: CASSFWKGGEGSETQCF.